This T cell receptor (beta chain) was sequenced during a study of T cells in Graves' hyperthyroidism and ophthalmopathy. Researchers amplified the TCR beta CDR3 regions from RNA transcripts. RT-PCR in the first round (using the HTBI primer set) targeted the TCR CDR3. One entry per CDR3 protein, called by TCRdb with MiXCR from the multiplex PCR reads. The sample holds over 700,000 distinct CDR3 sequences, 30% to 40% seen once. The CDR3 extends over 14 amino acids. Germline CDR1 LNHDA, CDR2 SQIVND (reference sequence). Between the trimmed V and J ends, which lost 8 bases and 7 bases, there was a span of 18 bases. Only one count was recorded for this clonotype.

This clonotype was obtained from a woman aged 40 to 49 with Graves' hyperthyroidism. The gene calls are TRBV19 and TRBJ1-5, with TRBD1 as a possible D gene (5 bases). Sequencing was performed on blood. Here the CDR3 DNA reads TGTGCCAGTGGTCCAGACGGAGGGGACCAGCCCCAGCATTTT. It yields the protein CASGPDGGDQPQHF.